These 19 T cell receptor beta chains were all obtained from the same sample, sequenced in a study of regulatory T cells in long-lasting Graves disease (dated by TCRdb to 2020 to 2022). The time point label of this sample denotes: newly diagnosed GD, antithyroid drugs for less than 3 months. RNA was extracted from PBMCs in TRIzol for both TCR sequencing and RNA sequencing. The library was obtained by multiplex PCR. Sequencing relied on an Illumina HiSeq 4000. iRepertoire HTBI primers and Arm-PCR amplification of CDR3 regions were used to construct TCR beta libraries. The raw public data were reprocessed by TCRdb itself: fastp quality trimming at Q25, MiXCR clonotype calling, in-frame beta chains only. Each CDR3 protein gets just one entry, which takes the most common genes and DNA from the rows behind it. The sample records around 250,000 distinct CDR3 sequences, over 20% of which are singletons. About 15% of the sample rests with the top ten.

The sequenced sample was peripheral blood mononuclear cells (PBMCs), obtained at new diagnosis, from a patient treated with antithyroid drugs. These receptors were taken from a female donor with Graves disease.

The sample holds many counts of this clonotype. CDR3 residues: CASNTGGGEQYF. The CDR3 bases are TGTGCCAGCAATACAGGGGGCGGTGAGCAGTACTTC. This chain joins TRBV27 and TRBJ2-7; 9 bases are a match to TRBD1. CDR1 is MNHEY and CDR2 is SMNVEV in the germline V gene (reference sequence). J lost 7 bases, V lost 7 bases, and 5 bases had no gene match. The CDR3 sequence is 12 residues long.

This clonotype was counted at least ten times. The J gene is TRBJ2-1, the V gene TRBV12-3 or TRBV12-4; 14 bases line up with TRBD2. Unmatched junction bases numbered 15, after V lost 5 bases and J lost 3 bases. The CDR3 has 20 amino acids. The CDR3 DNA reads TGTGCCAGCAGTGCATCTCCGGGACTAGCGGGAGATATTGTCTACAATGAGCAGTTCTTC. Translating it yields CASSASPGLAGDIVYNEQFF.

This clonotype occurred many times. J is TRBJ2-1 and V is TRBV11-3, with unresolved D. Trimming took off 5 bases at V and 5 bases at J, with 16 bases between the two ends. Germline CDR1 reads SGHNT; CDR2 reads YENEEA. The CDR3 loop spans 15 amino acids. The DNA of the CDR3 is TGTGCCAGCAGCCCATCTCCGGGCCGAGACAATGAGCAGTTCTTC. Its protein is CASSPSPGRDNEQFF. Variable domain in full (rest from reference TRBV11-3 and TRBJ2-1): EAGVVQSPRYKIIEKKQPVAFWCNPISGHNTLYWYLQNLGQGPELLIRYENEEAVDDSQLPKDRFSAERLKGVDSTLKIQPAELGDSAVYLCASSPSPGRDNEQFFGPGTRLTVL.

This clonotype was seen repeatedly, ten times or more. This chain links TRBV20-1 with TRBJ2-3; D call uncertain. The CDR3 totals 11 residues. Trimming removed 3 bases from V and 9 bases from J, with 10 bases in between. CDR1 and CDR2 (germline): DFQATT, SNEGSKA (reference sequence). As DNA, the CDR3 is TGCAGTGCTAGTCACGAGGAGACGCAGTATTTT. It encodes CSASHEETQYF.

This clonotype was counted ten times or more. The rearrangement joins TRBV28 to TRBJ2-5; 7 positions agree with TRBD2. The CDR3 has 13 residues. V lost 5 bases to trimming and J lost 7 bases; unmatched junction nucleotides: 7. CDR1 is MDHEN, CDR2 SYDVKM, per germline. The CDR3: CASSRGEARTQYF. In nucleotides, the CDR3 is TGTGCCAGCAGTCGGGGGGAGGCCCGGACCCAGTACTTC.

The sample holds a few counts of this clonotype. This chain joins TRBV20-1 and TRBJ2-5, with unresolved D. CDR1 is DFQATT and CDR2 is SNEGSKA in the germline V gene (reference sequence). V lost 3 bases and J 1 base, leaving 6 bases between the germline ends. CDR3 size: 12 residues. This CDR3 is CSASASQETQYF. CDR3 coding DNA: TGCAGTGCTAGCGCCAGCCAAGAGACCCAGTACTTC.

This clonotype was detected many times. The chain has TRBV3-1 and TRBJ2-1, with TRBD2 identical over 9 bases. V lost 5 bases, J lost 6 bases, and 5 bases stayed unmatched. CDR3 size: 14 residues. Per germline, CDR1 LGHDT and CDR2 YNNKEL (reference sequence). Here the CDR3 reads CASSSSTSGNEQFF. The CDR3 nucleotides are TGTGCCAGCAGCTCTTCGACTAGCGGCAATGAGCAGTTCTTC.

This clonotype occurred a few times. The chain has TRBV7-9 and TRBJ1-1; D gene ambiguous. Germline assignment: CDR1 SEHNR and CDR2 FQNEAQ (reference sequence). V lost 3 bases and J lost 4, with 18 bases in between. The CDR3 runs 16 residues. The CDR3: CASSFLSGSLLTEAFF. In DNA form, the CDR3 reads TGTGCCAGCAGCTTTCTCAGTGGCAGCCTTCTCACTGAAGCTTTCTTT.

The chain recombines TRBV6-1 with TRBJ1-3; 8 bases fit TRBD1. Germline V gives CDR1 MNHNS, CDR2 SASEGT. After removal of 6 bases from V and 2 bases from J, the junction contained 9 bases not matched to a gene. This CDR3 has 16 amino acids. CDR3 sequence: CASRNSYRGAGNTIYF. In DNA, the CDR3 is TGTGCCAGCAGAAACAGCTACAGGGGGGCTGGAAACACCATATATTTT.

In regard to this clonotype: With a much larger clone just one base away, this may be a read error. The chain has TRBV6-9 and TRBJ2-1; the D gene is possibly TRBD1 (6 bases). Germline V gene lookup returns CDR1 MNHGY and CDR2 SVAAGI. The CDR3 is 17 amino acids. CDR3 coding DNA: TGTGCCAGCAGTTTCACAGGGTCCCCAAGCTCCTACGATGAGCAGTTCTTC. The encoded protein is CASSFTGSPSSYDEQFF.

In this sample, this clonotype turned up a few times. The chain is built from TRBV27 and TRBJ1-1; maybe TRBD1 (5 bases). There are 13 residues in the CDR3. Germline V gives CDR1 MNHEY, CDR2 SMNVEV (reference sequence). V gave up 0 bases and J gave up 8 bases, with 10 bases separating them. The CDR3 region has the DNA TGTGCCAGCAGTTTATCGAAGTGGACAGAAGCTTTCTTT. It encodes CASSLSKWTEAFF.

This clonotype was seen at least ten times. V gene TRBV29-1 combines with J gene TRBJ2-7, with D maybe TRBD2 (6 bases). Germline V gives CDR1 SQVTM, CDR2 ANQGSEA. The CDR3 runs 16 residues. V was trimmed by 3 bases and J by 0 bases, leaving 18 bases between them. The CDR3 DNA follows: TGCAGCGTTGAGGAGGGTCGGGAAGAGGGCTCCTACGAGCAGTACTTC. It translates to CSVEEGREEGSYEQYF.

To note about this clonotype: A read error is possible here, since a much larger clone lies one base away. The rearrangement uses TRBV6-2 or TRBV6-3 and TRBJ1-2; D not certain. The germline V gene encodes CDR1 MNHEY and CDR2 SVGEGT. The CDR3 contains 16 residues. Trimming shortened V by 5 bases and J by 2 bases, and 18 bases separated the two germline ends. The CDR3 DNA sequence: TGTGCCAGCAGTGATTTGCTGAGGAGATCGAACTATGGCTACACCTTC. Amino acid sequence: CASSDLLRRSNYGYTF.

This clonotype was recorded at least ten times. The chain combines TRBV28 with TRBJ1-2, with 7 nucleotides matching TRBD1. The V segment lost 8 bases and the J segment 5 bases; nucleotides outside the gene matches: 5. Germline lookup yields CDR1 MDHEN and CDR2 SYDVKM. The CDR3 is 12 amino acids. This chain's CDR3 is CASVDRVYGYTF. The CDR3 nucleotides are TGTGCCAGCGTCGACAGGGTTTATGGCTACACCTTC.

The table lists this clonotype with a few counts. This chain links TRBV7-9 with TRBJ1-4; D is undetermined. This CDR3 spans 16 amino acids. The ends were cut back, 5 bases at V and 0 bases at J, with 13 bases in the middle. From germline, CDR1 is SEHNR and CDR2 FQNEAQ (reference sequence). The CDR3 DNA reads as TGTGCCAGCAGCCCATACCGAGGAACAACTAATGAAAAACTGTTTTTT. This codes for CASSPYRGTTNEKLFF.

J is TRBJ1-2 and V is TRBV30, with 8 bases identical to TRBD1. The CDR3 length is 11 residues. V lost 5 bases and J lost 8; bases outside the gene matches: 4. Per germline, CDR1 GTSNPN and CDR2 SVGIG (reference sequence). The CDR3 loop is CAWRTGLGYTF. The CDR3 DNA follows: TGTGCCTGGCGGACAGGGTTGGGCTACACCTTC.

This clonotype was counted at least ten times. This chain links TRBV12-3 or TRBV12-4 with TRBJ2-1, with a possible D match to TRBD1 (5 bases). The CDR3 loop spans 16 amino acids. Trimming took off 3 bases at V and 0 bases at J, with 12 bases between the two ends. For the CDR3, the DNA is TGTGCCAGCAGTTTTGGTAGGGGAAGCTCCTACAATGAGCAGTTCTTC. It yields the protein CASSFGRGSSYNEQFF.

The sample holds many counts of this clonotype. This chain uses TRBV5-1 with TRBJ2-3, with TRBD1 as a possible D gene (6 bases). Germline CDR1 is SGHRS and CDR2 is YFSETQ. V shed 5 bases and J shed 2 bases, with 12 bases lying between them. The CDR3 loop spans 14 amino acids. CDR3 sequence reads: CASRLRTDTDTQYF. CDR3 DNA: TGCGCCAGCAGATTGAGGACAGACACAGATACGCAGTATTTT.

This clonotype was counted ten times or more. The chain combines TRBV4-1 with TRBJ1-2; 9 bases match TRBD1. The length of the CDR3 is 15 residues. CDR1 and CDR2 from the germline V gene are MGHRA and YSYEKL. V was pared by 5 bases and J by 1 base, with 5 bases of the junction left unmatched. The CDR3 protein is CASSEQGASNYGYTF. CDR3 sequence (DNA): TGCGCCAGCAGCGAACAGGGGGCGAGTAACTATGGCTACACCTTC.